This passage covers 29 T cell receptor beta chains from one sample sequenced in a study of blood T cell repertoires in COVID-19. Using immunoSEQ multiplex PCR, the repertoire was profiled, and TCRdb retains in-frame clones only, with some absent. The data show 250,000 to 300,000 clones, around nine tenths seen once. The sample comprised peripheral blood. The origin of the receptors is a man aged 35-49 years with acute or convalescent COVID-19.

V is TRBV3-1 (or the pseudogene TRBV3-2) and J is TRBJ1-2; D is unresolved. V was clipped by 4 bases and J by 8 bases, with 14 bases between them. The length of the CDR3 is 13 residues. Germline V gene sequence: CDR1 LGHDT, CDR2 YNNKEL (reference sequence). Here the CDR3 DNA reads TGTGCCAGCAGCCCCGGTGGGTTCGGGGGCTACACCTTC. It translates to CASSPGGFGGYTF.

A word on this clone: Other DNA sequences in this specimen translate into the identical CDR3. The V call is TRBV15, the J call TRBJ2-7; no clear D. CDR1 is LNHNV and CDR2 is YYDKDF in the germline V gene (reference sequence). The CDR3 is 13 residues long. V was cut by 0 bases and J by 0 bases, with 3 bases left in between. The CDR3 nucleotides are TGTGCCACCAGCAGAGATAGCTCCTACGAGCAGTACTTC. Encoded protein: CATSRDSSYEQYF.

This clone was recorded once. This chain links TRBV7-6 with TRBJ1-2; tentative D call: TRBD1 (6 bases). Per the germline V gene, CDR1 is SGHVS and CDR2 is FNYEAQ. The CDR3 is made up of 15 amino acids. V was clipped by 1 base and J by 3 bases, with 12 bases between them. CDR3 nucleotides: TGTGCCAGCAGCTTAGGGCAGGGGATCGACTATGGCTACACCTTC. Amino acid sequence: CASSLGQGIDYGYTF.

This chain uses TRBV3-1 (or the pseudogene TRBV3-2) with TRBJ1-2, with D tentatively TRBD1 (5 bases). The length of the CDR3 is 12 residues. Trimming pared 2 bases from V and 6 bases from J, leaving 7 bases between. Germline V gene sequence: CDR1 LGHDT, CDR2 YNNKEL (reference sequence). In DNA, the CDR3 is TGTGCCAGCAGCCAACGGGGGAATGGCTACACCTTC. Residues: CASSQRGNGYTF.

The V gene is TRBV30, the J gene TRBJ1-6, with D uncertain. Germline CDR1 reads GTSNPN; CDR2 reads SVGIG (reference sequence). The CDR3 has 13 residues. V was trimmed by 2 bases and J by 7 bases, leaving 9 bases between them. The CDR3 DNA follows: TGTGCCTGGAGTATCGGGTCCAATTCACCCCTCCACTTT. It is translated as CAWSIGSNSPLHF.

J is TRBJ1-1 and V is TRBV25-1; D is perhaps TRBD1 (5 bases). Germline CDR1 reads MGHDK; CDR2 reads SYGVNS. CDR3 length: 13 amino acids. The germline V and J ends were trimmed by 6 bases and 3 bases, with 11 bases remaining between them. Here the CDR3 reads CASRDNRDTEAFF. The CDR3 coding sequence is TGTGCCAGCAGGGACAATAGGGACACTGAAGCTTTCTTT.

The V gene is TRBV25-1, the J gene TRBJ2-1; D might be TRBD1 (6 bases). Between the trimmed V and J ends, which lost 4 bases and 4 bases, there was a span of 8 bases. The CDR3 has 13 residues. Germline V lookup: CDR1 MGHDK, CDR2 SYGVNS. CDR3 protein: CASSAGQYNEQFF. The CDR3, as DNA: TGTGCCAGCAGTGCGGGACAATACAATGAGCAGTTCTTC.

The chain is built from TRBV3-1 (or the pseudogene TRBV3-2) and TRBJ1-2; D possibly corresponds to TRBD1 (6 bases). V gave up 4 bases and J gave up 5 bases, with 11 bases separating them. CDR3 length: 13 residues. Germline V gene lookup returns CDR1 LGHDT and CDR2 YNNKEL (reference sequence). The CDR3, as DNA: TGTGCCAGCAGCCCTGGACAGCGTTATGGCTACACCTTC. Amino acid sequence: CASSPGQRYGYTF.

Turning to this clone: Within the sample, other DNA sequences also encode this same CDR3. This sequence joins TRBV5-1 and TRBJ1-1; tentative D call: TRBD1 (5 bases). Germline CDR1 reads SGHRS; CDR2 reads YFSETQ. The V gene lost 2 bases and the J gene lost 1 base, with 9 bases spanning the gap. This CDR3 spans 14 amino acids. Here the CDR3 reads CASSFRQWNTEAFF. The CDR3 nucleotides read TGCGCCAGCAGCTTTCGACAGTGGAACACTGAAGCTTTCTTT.

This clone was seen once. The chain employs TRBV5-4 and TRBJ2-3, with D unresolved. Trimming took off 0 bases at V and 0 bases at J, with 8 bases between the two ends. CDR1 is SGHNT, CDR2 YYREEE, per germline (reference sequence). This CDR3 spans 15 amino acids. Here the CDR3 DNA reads TGTGCCAGCAGCTTGGACTTCCCTAGCACAGATACGCAGTATTTT. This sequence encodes CASSLDFPSTDTQYF.

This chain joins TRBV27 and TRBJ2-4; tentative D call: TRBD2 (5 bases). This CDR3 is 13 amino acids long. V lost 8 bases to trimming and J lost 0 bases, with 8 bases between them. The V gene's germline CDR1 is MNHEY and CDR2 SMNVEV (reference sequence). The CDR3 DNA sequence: TGTGCCAGCCAGACTATAGCCAAAAACATTCAGTACTTC. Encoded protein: CASQTIAKNIQYF.

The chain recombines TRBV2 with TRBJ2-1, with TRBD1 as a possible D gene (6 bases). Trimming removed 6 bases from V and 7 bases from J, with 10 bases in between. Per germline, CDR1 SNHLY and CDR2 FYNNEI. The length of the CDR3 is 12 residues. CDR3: CASRTQGNEQFF. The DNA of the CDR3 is TGTGCCAGCAGAACCCAGGGGAATGAGCAGTTCTTC.

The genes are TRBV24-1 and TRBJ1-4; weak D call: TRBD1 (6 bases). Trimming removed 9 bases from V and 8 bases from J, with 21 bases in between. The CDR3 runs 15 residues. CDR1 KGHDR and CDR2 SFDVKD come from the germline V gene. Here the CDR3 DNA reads TGTGCCACCGGCCCTCGACAGGACCCTAGGGAAAAACTGTTTTTT. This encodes CATGPRQDPREKLFF.

The DNA for the CDR3 is TGTGCCAGCAGAGGACAGATGGGAGAGCAGTACTTC. The encoded protein is CASRGQMGEQYF. The V gene is TRBV11-2, the J gene TRBJ2-7, with TRBD1 as a possible D gene (6 bases). The germline gives CDR1 SGHAT, CDR2 FQNNGV. CDR3 length: 12 residues. V lost 6 bases and J 7 bases, leaving 13 bases between the germline ends.

The DNA for the CDR3 is TGTGCCAGCAGCTTAGGGACAGCATTAAACTATGGCTACACCTTC. Residues: CASSLGTALNYGYTF. The chain combines TRBV11-2 with TRBJ1-2, with TRBD1 as a possible D gene (6 bases). The CDR3 extends over 15 amino acids. The V and J ends lost 1 base and 2 bases respectively, with 11 bases between them. Germline V CDR1 and CDR2: SGHAT, FQNNGV. Filled out from reference TRBV11-2 and TRBJ1-2, the complete variable domain reads EAGVAQSPRYKIIEKRQSVAFWCNPISGHATLYWYQQILGQGPKLLIQFQNNGVVDDSQLPKDRFSAERLKGVDSTLKIQPAKLEDSAVYLCASSLGTALNYGYTFGSGTRLTVV.

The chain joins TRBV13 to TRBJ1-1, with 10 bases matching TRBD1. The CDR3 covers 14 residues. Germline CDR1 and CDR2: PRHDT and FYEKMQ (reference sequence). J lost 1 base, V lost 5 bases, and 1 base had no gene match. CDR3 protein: CASSRTGGNTEAFF. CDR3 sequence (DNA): TGTGCCAGCAGCCGGACAGGGGGGAACACTGAAGCTTTCTTT.

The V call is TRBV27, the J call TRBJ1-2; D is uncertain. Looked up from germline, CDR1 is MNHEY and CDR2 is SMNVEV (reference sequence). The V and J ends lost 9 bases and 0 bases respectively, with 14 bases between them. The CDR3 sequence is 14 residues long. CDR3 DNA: TGTGCCAGGCCCCGGAGTGGAGCTAACTATGGCTACACCTTC. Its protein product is CARPRSGANYGYTF.

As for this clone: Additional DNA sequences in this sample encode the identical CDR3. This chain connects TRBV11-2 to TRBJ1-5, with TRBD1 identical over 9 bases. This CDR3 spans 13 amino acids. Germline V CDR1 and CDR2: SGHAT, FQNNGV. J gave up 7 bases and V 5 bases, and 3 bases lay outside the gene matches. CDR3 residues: CASSQDRGQPQHF. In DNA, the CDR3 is TGTGCCAGCAGCCAGGACAGGGGACAGCCCCAGCATTTT.

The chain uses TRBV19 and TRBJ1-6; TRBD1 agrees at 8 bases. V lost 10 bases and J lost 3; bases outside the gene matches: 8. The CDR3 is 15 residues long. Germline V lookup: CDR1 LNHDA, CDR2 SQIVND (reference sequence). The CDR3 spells CATSQGAGYNSPLHF. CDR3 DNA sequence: TGTGCCACCTCGCAGGGGGCCGGCTATAATTCACCCCTCCACTTT. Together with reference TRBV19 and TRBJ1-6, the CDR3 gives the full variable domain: DGGITQSPKYLFRKEGQNVTLSCEQNLNHDAMYWYRQDPGQGLRLIYYSQIVNDFQKGDIAEGYSVSREKKESFPLTVTSAQKNPTAFYLCATSQGAGYNSPLHFGNGTRLTVT.

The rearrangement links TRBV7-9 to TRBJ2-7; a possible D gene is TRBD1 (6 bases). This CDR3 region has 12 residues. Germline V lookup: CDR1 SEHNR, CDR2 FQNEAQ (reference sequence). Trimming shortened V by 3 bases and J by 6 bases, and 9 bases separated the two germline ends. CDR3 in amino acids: CASSLTGSEQYF. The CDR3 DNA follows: TGTGCCAGCAGCTTGACAGGTTCCGAGCAGTACTTC.

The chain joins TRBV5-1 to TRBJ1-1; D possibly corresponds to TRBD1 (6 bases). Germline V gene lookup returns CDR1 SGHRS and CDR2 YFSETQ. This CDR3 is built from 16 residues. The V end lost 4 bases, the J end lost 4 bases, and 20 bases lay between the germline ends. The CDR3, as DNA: TGCGCCAGCAGCGCGGACGGTTTGGGAGGGGGCACTGAAGCTTTCTTT. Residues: CASSADGLGGGTEAFF. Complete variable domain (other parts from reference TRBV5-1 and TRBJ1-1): KAGVTQTPRYLIKTRGQQVTLSCSPISGHRSVSWYQQTPGQGLQFLFEYFSETQRNKGNFPGRFSGRQFSNSRSEMNVSTLELGDSALYLCASSADGLGGGTEAFFGQGTRLTVV.

Here the CDR3 reads CASSIDQGGTRSQHF. The CDR3 DNA follows: TGTGCCAGTAGTATAGATCAAGGGGGAACGAGGTCCCAGCATTTT. The V gene is TRBV19, the J gene TRBJ1-5, with a possible D match to TRBD1 (6 bases). V dropped 0 bases and J dropped 11 bases, with 17 bases sitting between them. The length of the CDR3 is 15 residues. In germline, CDR1 is LNHDA, CDR2 SQIVND (reference sequence).

The CDR3 here is CASSEIPYRGGYTF. CDR3 coding DNA: TGTGCCAGCAGTGAAATCCCCTACAGGGGTGGCTACACCTTC. The J gene is TRBJ1-2, the V gene TRBV6-1, with 7 nucleotides matching TRBD1. The ends lost 2 bases at V and 7 bases at J; junction bases unmatched: 7. The CDR3 loop spans 14 amino acids. Germline CDR1 reads MNHNS; CDR2 reads SASEGT.

The CDR3 nucleotides read TGTGCCATCAGTGAGGAGACAGCGGGCTACACCTTC. As protein: CAISEETAGYTF. This chain links TRBV10-3 with TRBJ1-2; D perhaps matches TRBD1 (5 bases). Per the germline V gene, CDR1 is ENHRY and CDR2 is SYGVKD. The CDR3 covers 12 residues. V lost 2 bases to trimming and J lost 8 bases, with 9 bases between them.

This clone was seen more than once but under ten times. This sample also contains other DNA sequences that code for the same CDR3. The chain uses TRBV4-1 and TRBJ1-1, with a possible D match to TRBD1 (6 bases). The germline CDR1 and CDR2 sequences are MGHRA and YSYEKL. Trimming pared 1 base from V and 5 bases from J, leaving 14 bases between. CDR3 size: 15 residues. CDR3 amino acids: CASSQGGGRGTEAFF. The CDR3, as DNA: TGCGCCAGCAGCCAAGGAGGAGGGAGGGGGACTGAAGCTTTCTTT.

The CDR3 DNA is TGTGCCAGCAGCCAAGATGGGACGGGACTCTTGGTCTATGGCTACACCTTC. This encodes CASSQDGTGLLVYGYTF. The chain couples TRBV3-1 (or the pseudogene TRBV3-2) to TRBJ1-2; tentative D call: TRBD1 (5 bases). CDR3 length: 17 residues. Germline V gene lookup returns CDR1 LGHDT and CDR2 YNNKEL (reference sequence). V was cut by 0 bases and J by 4 bases, with 18 bases left in between.

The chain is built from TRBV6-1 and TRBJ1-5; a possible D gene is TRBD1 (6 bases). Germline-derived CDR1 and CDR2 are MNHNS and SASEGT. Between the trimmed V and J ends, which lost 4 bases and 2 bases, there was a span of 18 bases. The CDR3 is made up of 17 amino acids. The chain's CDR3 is CASSVPQGLGGNQPQHF. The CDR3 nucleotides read TGTGCCAGCAGTGTTCCACAGGGTCTAGGGGGCAATCAGCCCCAGCATTTT.

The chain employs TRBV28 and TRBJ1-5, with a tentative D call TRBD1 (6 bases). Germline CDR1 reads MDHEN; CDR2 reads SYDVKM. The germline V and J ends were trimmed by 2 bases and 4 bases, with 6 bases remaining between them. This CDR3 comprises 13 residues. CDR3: CASSLTGNQPQHF. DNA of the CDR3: TGTGCCAGCAGTTTAACAGGGAATCAGCCCCAGCATTTT.

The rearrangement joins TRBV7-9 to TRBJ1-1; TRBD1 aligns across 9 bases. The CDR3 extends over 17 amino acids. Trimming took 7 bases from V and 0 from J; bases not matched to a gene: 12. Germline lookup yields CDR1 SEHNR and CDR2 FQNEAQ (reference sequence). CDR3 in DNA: TGTGCCAGCACCACTTGGGGACAGGGTATTATGAACACTGAAGCTTTCTTT. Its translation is CASTTWGQGIMNTEAFF.